Following are 8 T cell receptor beta chains from one sample sequenced in a study of T cell responses to AZD1222 COVID-19 vaccine. Libraries were prepared by immunoSEQ multiplex PCR; TCRdb keeps only in-frame clonotypes and omits some of them. Of 80,000 to 100,000 clones listed, over 80% were seen once; the top ten hold roughly 12%. The specimen comprised peripheral blood, sampled 28 days after the second AZD1222 dose. The receptors originated from an adult who received the AZD1222 COVID-19 vaccine.

The rearrangement links TRBV4-1 to TRBJ2-1; the match to TRBD2 covers 14 bases. CDR1 is MGHRA, CDR2 YSYEKL, per germline. V lost 1 base, J lost 4 bases, and 9 bases stayed unmatched. CDR3 length: 19 residues. CDR3 amino acids: CASSQARLAGGPNYNEQFF. The CDR3 DNA follows: TGCGCCAGCAGCCAAGCTCGACTAGCGGGAGGGCCGAATTACAATGAGCAGTTCTTC.

The chain couples TRBV30 to TRBJ1-4; D ambiguous. This CDR3 is 13 amino acids long. V lost 1 base and J 1 base, leaving 4 bases between the germline ends. Germline lookup yields CDR1 GTSNPN and CDR2 SVGIG (reference sequence). The CDR3 here is CAWSGLTNEKLFF. The CDR3 nucleotides are TGTGCCTGGAGTGGGTTAACTAATGAAAAACTGTTTTTT.

The genes are TRBV12-3 or TRBV12-4 and TRBJ1-2; D is perhaps TRBD1 (5 bases). This CDR3 is 13 amino acids long. Trimming pared 3 bases from V and 4 bases from J, leaving 9 bases between. CDR3 loop: CASSFDGGYGYTF. For the CDR3, the DNA is TGTGCCAGCAGTTTTGACGGGGGCTATGGCTACACCTTC.

The chain links TRBV5-6 to TRBJ1-5; maybe TRBD1 (6 bases). This CDR3 has 15 amino acids. CDR1 SGHDT and CDR2 YYEEEE come from the germline V gene. Trimming cost V 0 bases and J 8 bases, with 15 bases left between them. The DNA for the CDR3 is TGTGCCAGCAGCTTGGGTGGGCCAGGGGTTAAGCCCCAGCATTTT. Translated, it gives CASSLGGPGVKPQHF. Variable domain in full (rest from reference TRBV5-6 and TRBJ1-5): DAGVTQSPTHLIKTRGQQVTLRCSPKSGHDTVSWYQQALGQGPQFIFQYYEEEERQRGNFPDRFSGHQFPNYSSELNVNALLLGDSALYLCASSLGGPGVKPQHFGDGTRLSIL.

The chain uses TRBV6-1 and TRBJ1-2; D may be TRBD1 (5 bases). Trimming removed 1 base from V and 6 bases from J, with 15 bases in between. The CDR3 contains 15 residues. Germline CDR1 is MNHNS and CDR2 is SASEGT. The CDR3 loop is CASSEVLWGTHGYTF. CDR3 nucleotides: TGTGCCAGCAGTGAAGTGTTATGGGGGACTCATGGCTACACCTTC.

The rearrangement joins TRBV20-1 to TRBJ2-7; a possible D gene is TRBD1 (6 bases). Per germline, CDR1 DFQATT and CDR2 SNEGSKA (reference sequence). Trimming left V 6 bases short and J 6 bases short, with 12 bases between. The CDR3 totals 11 residues. CDR3 sequence: CSAKQGPEQYF. CDR3 bases: TGCAGTGCCAAACAGGGCCCCGAGCAGTACTTC.

The chain joins TRBV18 to TRBJ1-3; D remains unclear. V was clipped by 2 bases and J by 3 bases, with 14 bases between them. The CDR3 totals 16 residues. Per germline, CDR1 KGHSH and CDR2 LQKENI. This chain's CDR3 is CASSPSKGVYGNTIYF. CDR3 sequence (DNA): TGTGCCAGCTCACCATCGAAGGGAGTTTATGGAAACACCATATATTTT.

This clone was counted once. The chain joins TRBV28 to TRBJ1-5; D perhaps matches TRBD1 (6 bases). CDR1 and CDR2 from the germline V gene are MDHEN and SYDVKM. CDR3 size: 15 residues. V lost 11 bases to trimming and J lost 4 bases, with 21 bases between them. This CDR3 reads CASQVRGRGNQPQHF. The CDR3 DNA reads as TGTGCCTCACAAGTGCGGGGGCGGGGGAATCAGCCCCAGCATTTT.